These 18 T cell receptor beta chains were sequenced from one sample in a study of blood T cells in healthy people across ages. The second PCR ran about 6 to 11 cycles with a sample-barcoded 5' primer and J-beta primers. Each CDR3 protein is one row after TCRdb ran MiXCR on the 5' RACE reads. The profile shows some 700,000 distinct CDR3 sequences, about 24% of them singletons. The sequencing input was blood. Receptors originate from a man in his 70s in good health.

V usage is TRBV12-3 or TRBV12-4 and J usage is TRBJ2-4, with TRBD2 matching over 7 bases. The CDR3 sequence is 14 residues long. V dropped 5 bases and J dropped 8; count of bases not matched to a gene: 9. The CDR3 sequence is CASSPPQGGDIQYF. The CDR3 DNA reads TGTGCCAGCAGTCCCCCCCAGGGAGGGGACATTCAGTACTTC.

This clonotype has more than one count but fewer than ten. V is TRBV5-1 and J is TRBJ2-5, with 11 positions matching TRBD2. J was trimmed by 1 base and V by 4 bases; bases with no gene match: 9. From germline, CDR1 is SGHRS and CDR2 YFSETQ. CDR3 length: 17 residues. CDR3 coding DNA: TGCGCCAGCAGCCCTCGGGGACTAGCGGTACCCCAAGAGACCCAGTACTTC. It translates to CASSPRGLAVPQETQYF.

This clonotype was counted between two and nine times. The chain couples TRBV9 to TRBJ1-1, with 7 nucleotides matching TRBD1. V gave up 2 bases and J gave up 4 bases; unmatched junction bases: 11. The CDR3 contains 16 residues. Germline V gene sequence: CDR1 SGDLS, CDR2 YYNGEE. This CDR3 is CASSVGNTGVGTEAFF. In DNA, the CDR3 is TGTGCCAGCAGCGTTGGGAATACAGGGGTTGGCACTGAAGCTTTCTTT.

The chain uses TRBV29-1 and TRBJ1-1, with TRBD1 identical over 10 bases. From germline, CDR1 is SQVTM and CDR2 ANQGSEA. With 4 bases clipped from V and 3 bases from J, the junction kept 2 bases outside the gene matches. This CDR3 is 13 amino acids long. CDR3 sequence: CSVAGQGDTEAFF. The CDR3 DNA follows: TGCAGCGTTGCAGGACAGGGGGACACTGAAGCTTTCTTT.

This clonotype was counted a few times. The chain is built from TRBV7-9 and TRBJ2-5; possible D gene TRBD2, 6 bases. Germline CDR1 is SEHNR and CDR2 is FQNEAQ (reference sequence). The CDR3 is made up of 14 amino acids. Trimming took off 0 bases at V and 3 bases at J, with 8 bases between the two ends. The CDR3 loop reads CASSLAREEETQYF. CDR3 bases: TGTGCCAGCAGCTTAGCGCGGGAAGAAGAGACCCAGTACTTC.

There are a few counts of this clonotype. The chain couples TRBV29-1 to TRBJ2-1, with 11 nucleotides matching TRBD2. The junction had 7 bases not matched to a gene; V was cut back by 0 bases and J by 9 bases. Germline V gives CDR1 SQVTM, CDR2 ANQGSEA. This CDR3 region has 15 residues. The CDR3 DNA is TGCAGCGTTGAAGATCGGGGTAGCGGGGGGGTTGAGCAGTTCTTC. Translated: CSVEDRGSGGVEQFF.

Written as DNA, the CDR3 is TGTGCCAGCAGCCCCCAAAAACCCTATGGCTACACCTTC. It yields the protein CASSPQKPYGYTF. The chain combines TRBV7-9 with TRBJ1-2; D is unresolved. The CDR3 covers 13 residues. V lost 5 bases and J 4 bases, leaving 11 bases between the germline ends. Germline V gene lookup returns CDR1 SEHNR and CDR2 FQNEAQ (reference sequence).

J is TRBJ2-5 and V is TRBV20-1, with TRBD2 as a possible D gene (6 bases). This CDR3 has 15 amino acids. Trimming removed 0 bases from V and 5 bases from J, with 16 bases in between. Germline CDR1 DFQATT, CDR2 SNEGSKA (reference sequence). The CDR3 spells CSARDQRAGRETQYF. The CDR3 DNA sequence: TGCAGTGCTAGAGATCAGAGGGCGGGGCGGGAGACCCAGTACTTC.

The J gene is TRBJ2-1, the V gene TRBV21-1; the table calls TRBD1, which could not be checked here. The J call may be faulty, since TRBJ2-7 better matches the DNA end. TRBV21-1 is described as a pseudogene. The CDR3 runs 15 residues. DNA of the CDR3: TGTGCCAGCAGCAAGCTACAGGCCAGCTCCTACGAGCAGTACGTC. Protein: CASSKLQASSYEQYV.

This clonotype has a handful of counts. The gene calls are TRBV25-1 and TRBJ2-2; 8 positions match TRBD1. The CDR3 length is 17 residues. V trimming: 4 bases; J trimming: 4 bases; junction bases outside the gene matches: 11. Germline assignment: CDR1 MGHDK and CDR2 SYGVNS. This CDR3 reads CASSGHLTGVVTGELFF. For the CDR3, the DNA is TGTGCCAGCAGTGGCCATTTGACAGGGGTCGTCACCGGGGAGCTGTTTTTT.

The J gene is TRBJ2-1, the V gene TRBV6-4; D possibly uses TRBD1 or TRBD2 (6 bases each). V shed 8 bases and J shed 10 bases, with 21 bases lying between them. This CDR3 is built from 14 residues. Germline values: CDR1 MRHNA, CDR2 SNTAGT. CDR3 region: CASAPGGGNHEQFF. CDR3 sequence (DNA): TGTGCCAGCGCCCCCGGGGGCGGGAATCACGAGCAGTTCTTC.

This clonotype occurred a few times. The chain has TRBV20-1 and TRBJ2-1; 9 nucleotides agree with TRBD2. Germline V CDR1 and CDR2: DFQATT, SNEGSKA (reference sequence). V trimming: 0 bases; J trimming: 5 bases; junction bases outside the gene matches: 5. The CDR3 is 15 residues long. This CDR3 is CSARDSAGGHNEQFF. The CDR3 region has the DNA TGCAGTGCTAGAGATTCAGCGGGAGGCCACAATGAGCAGTTCTTC.

This clonotype was counted only a few times. V is TRBV7-9 and J is TRBJ1-4, with 8 bases aligning to TRBD1. Germline trimming cut 5 bases from V and 7 bases from J; bases unmatched to any gene: 9. Germline CDR1 is SEHNR and CDR2 is FQNEAQ (reference sequence). CDR3 length: 15 amino acids. As DNA, the CDR3 is TGTGCCAGCAGCCTCGGACAGGGCGGACCTGAAAAACTGTTTTTT. It specifies CASSLGQGGPEKLFF.

This clonotype has just a few counts. CDR3 sequence (DNA): TGTGCCAGCAGTTTAGCCCCAGGTGCAGGCTCGATACGTTCACCCCTCCACTTT. It specifies CASSLAPGAGSIRSPLHF. J is TRBJ1-6 and V is TRBV28; no clear D. Trimming pared 2 bases from V and 9 bases from J, leaving 23 bases between. This CDR3 region has 18 residues. Looked up from germline, CDR1 is MDHEN and CDR2 is SYDVKM.

Here the CDR3 DNA reads TGCGCCAGCAGCCAAGAATTTCGACAGGGGAAAGGCTACGAGCAGTACGTC. This gives the protein CASSQEFRQGKGYEQYV. V and J are TRBV4-1 and TRBJ2-5, with 8 bases matching TRBD1. The DNA end lines up better with TRBJ2-7; the J call may be wrong. The CDR3 has 17 amino acids. Germline V gene sequence: CDR1 MGHRA, CDR2 YSYEKL.

This clonotype was observed a handful of times. DNA for the CDR3: TGTGCCAGCAGTTGGGCGGGGGGATTAGCGGTGGGTTATGAGCAGTTCTTC. As protein: CASSWAGGLAVGYEQFF. The genes are TRBV6-5 and TRBJ2-5, with 8 bases matching TRBD2. TRBJ2-1 explains the end of the DNA better; the J call may be wrong. Looked up from germline, CDR1 is MNHEY and CDR2 is SVGAGI. The CDR3 is 17 residues long.

This clonotype was recorded a few times. This chain links TRBV5-1 with TRBJ2-1; a possible D gene is TRBD1 (5 bases). V was trimmed by 0 bases and J by 7 bases, leaving 11 bases between them. This CDR3 contains 14 residues. Germline CDR1 SGHRS, CDR2 YFSETQ. CDR3 nucleotides: TGCGCCAGCAGCTTGGAGACAGCGAGGAATGAGCAGTTCTTC. Its translation is CASSLETARNEQFF. The whole variable domain, filled in from reference TRBV5-1 and TRBJ2-1, reads KAGVTQTPRYLIKTRGQQVTLSCSPISGHRSVSWYQQTPGQGLQFLFEYFSETQRNKGNFPGRFSGRQFSNSRSEMNVSTLELGDSALYLCASSLETARNEQFFGPGTRLTVL.

The rearrangement uses TRBV7-9 and TRBJ2-7, with D unresolved. V was cut by 5 bases and J by 6 bases, with 11 bases left in between. The CDR3 sequence is 12 residues long. Germline values: CDR1 SEHNR, CDR2 FQNEAQ (reference sequence). CDR3 sequence reads: CASSAGSAEQYV. Written as DNA, the CDR3 is TGTGCCAGCAGCGCCGGTTCCGCCGAGCAGTACGTC.